Following are 21 T cell receptor beta chains from one sample sequenced in a study of cytomegalovirus exposure and HLA in healthy donors. Use of 60 Vbeta and 13 Jbeta primers characterized the PCR. The data were produced by immunoSEQ multiplex PCR, yet TCRdb's version contains in-frame clones alone and is incomplete. The sample holds some 56,000 clones, 70% to 85% seen once. Sequencing was carried out using PBMCs. These receptors all come from a man in his fifties in good health and CMV-seronegative.

On this clone: The same CDR3 can be traced to other DNA sequences in this sample. The rearrangement joins TRBV6-1 to TRBJ2-1; D may be TRBD2 (7 bases). This CDR3 comprises 14 residues. Germline V gene lookup returns CDR1 MNHNS and CDR2 SASEGT. V lost 7 bases to trimming and J lost 7 bases, with 17 bases between them. The CDR3 loop is CASKPGGRANEQFF. The CDR3 bases are TGTGCCAGCAAACCCGGGGGGCGGGCGAATGAGCAGTTCTTC.

The chain links TRBV7-9 to TRBJ1-1, with a weak D call TRBD1 (6 bases). In germline, CDR1 is SEHNR, CDR2 FQNEAQ (reference sequence). There are 14 residues in the CDR3. V dropped 3 bases and J dropped 10 bases, with 18 bases sitting between them. CDR3 amino acids: CASSFPGQPAGAFF. CDR3 nucleotides: TGTGCCAGCAGCTTCCCCGGACAGCCCGCCGGAGCTTTCTTT.

This clone was found a few times. The rearrangement uses TRBV7-9 and TRBJ1-3; TRBD1 aligns across 8 bases. CDR3 size: 15 residues. Trimming at V came to 0 bases and at J to 3 bases, leaving 1 base not matched to a gene. Germline-derived CDR1 and CDR2 are SEHNR and FQNEAQ (reference sequence). The chain's CDR3 is CASSLAGTGGNTIYF. The CDR3 DNA sequence: TGTGCCAGCAGCTTAGCCGGGACAGGTGGAAACACCATATATTTT.

This sequence joins TRBV5-8 and TRBJ2-1; 7 bases map to TRBD1. The CDR3 contains 15 residues. Trimming cost V 4 bases and J 0 bases; bases outside gene matches: 4. Per the germline V gene, CDR1 is SGHTS and CDR2 is YDEGEE. CDR3 sequence reads: CASSGGQSSYNEQFF. CDR3 bases: TGTGCCAGCAGCGGGGGACAGAGCTCCTACAATGAGCAGTTCTTC.

The J gene is TRBJ1-3, the V gene TRBV6-5, with 7 positions matching TRBD1. Per germline, CDR1 MNHEY and CDR2 SVGAGI. The length of the CDR3 is 16 residues. The trim removed 4 bases at V and 0 bases at J, leaving 6 bases unmatched. The CDR3 nucleotides are TGTGCCAGCAGTTCAACAGGGGCGAACTCTGGAAACACCATATATTTT. Amino acids: CASSSTGANSGNTIYF.

This clone appeared once. The gene calls are TRBV9 and TRBJ2-3; D uncertain. CDR3 size: 14 residues. V shed 0 bases and J shed 6 bases, with 11 bases lying between them. From germline, CDR1 is SGDLS and CDR2 YYNGEE. The CDR3 nucleotides are TGTGCCAGCAGCGTAGGCCAGATCCTGGATACGCAGTATTTT. It yields the protein CASSVGQILDTQYF.

The V call is TRBV4-2, the J call TRBJ2-7; D unresolved. The CDR3 has 13 residues. Germline V CDR1 and CDR2: LGHNA, YNFKEQ. The ends were cut back, 1 base at V and 6 bases at J, with 10 bases in the middle. The CDR3 nucleotides read TGTGCCAGCAGCCAAGCAGGTCAGTCCGAGCAGTACTTC. The encoded protein is CASSQAGQSEQYF.

Only a few counts were recorded for this clone. This chain connects TRBV7-3 to TRBJ1-1, with D tentatively TRBD1 (5 bases). CDR1 SGHTA and CDR2 FQGTGA come from the germline V gene. The length of the CDR3 is 13 residues. The V gene lost 4 bases and the J gene lost 2 bases, with 8 bases spanning the gap. The CDR3 DNA is TGTGCCAGCAGCTCCGACAGTAACACTGAAGCTTTCTTT. Protein product: CASSSDSNTEAFF.

This chain joins TRBV19 and TRBJ2-3; D perhaps matches TRBD1 (5 bases). Deletions cut 11 bases from V and 6 bases from J, with 21 bases between. Germline V CDR1 and CDR2: LNHDA, SQIVND (reference sequence). CDR3 length equals 14 residues. The CDR3 protein is CAASRQGFGDTQYF. The CDR3, as DNA: TGTGCCGCCAGTAGGCAGGGTTTTGGCGATACGCAGTATTTT.

V usage is TRBV10-1 and J usage is TRBJ1-5, with D perhaps TRBD1 (5 bases). Germline CDR1 is WNHNN and CDR2 is SYGVQD (reference sequence). V gave up 6 bases and J gave up 4 bases, with 16 bases separating them. CDR3 length: 15 residues. The CDR3 here is CASSPIQQGNQPQHF. CDR3 nucleotide sequence: TGCGCCAGCAGCCCCATACAGCAGGGTAATCAGCCCCAGCATTTT.

The V call is TRBV5-1, the J call TRBJ2-2; 14 bases fit TRBD2. Germline assignment: CDR1 SGHRS and CDR2 YFSETQ. V was pared by 4 bases and J by 3 bases, with 11 bases of the junction left unmatched. There are 19 residues in the CDR3. CDR3 residues: CASSPLGTSGGAYTGELFF. The CDR3 nucleotides read TGCGCCAGCAGCCCCCTAGGGACTAGCGGGGGCGCTTACACCGGGGAGCTGTTTTTT.

The V call is TRBV5-4, the J call TRBJ2-5, with a weak D call TRBD1 (6 bases). V dropped 4 bases and J dropped 5 bases, with 18 bases sitting between them. The germline CDR1 and CDR2 sequences are SGHNT and YYREEE (reference sequence). The CDR3 length is 15 residues. The CDR3 protein is CASSAPGVGAETQYF. Here the CDR3 DNA reads TGTGCCAGCAGCGCCCCAGGGGTCGGTGCGGAGACCCAGTACTTC.

The chain joins TRBV6-1 to TRBJ1-5, with 8 bases aligning to TRBD1. V gave up 2 bases and J gave up 2 bases; unmatched junction bases: 11. CDR1 and CDR2 from the germline V gene are MNHNS and SASEGT. The CDR3 has 18 residues. The CDR3 spells CASSEFPQGASGNQPQHF. CDR3 DNA sequence: TGTGCCAGCAGTGAATTCCCCCAGGGGGCGTCGGGCAATCAGCCCCAGCATTTT.

This rearrangement joins TRBV19 to TRBJ2-1; maybe TRBD1 (6 bases). Trimming stripped 6 bases from V and 3 bases from J, with 18 bases between. Germline CDR1 LNHDA, CDR2 SQIVND (reference sequence). This CDR3 comprises 16 residues. The CDR3 loop reads CASSSITGRGYNEQFF. The CDR3 DNA sequence: TGTGCCAGTAGCTCCATAACAGGGAGAGGCTACAATGAGCAGTTCTTC.

V is TRBV6-5 and J is TRBJ1-1; 7 nucleotides agree with TRBD1. V lost 6 bases, J lost 4 bases, and 2 bases stayed unmatched. From germline, CDR1 is MNHEY and CDR2 SVGAGI. This CDR3 is 12 amino acids long. CDR3 coding DNA: TGTGCCAGCAGGCAGGGGGTCACTGAAGCTTTCTTT. This codes for CASRQGVTEAFF.

The chain carries TRBV11-3 and TRBJ2-2; D possibly corresponds to TRBD1 (6 bases). The CDR3 consists of 15 residues. Germline CDR1 is SGHNT and CDR2 is YENEEA. The germline V and J ends were trimmed by 1 base and 7 bases, with 13 bases remaining between them. CDR3 nucleotide sequence: TGTGCCAGCAGCTTAGCCCAGGGGAGCAACGGGGAGCTGTTTTTT. Encoded protein: CASSLAQGSNGELFF.

In this sample, this clone turned up a few times. CDR3 region: CASSLFRLAGGNEQFF. The CDR3 coding sequence is TGTGCCAGCAGCTTATTTCGCCTAGCGGGGGGGAATGAGCAGTTCTTC. The V call is TRBV13, the J call TRBJ2-1, with 12 bases aligning to TRBD2. The CDR3 is 16 amino acids. The V segment lost 2 bases and the J segment 7 bases; nucleotides outside the gene matches: 6. Germline CDR1 PRHDT, CDR2 FYEKMQ (reference sequence).

V is TRBV5-6 and J is TRBJ2-7; TRBD2 matches at 8 bases. Germline V gives CDR1 SGHDT, CDR2 YYEEEE. The V gene end was trimmed by 3 bases and the J gene end by 2 bases; junction bases not matched to a gene: 10. The CDR3 contains 16 residues. CDR3 in amino acids: CASSSPGGVKPYEQYF. CDR3 coding DNA: TGTGCCAGCAGCTCGCCGGGGGGGGTTAAACCCTACGAGCAGTACTTC.

V gene TRBV2 combines with J gene TRBJ1-5; 10 nucleotides match TRBD1. The CDR3 loop spans 15 amino acids. Trimming at V came to 6 bases and at J to 5 bases, leaving 7 bases not matched to a gene. CDR1 and CDR2 from the germline V gene are SNHLY and FYNNEI. The CDR3 region is CASSVRDRGDQPQHF. In DNA, the CDR3 is TGTGCCAGCAGCGTCCGGGACAGGGGAGATCAGCCCCAGCATTTT. Variable domain in full (rest from reference TRBV2 and TRBJ1-5): EPEVTQTPSHQVTQMGQEVILRCVPISNHLYFYWYRQILGQKVEFLVSFYNNEISEKSEIFDDQFSVERPDGSNFTLKIRSTKLEDSAMYFCASSVRDRGDQPQHFGDGTRLSIL.

This chain links TRBV5-1 with TRBJ2-5, with D tentatively TRBD2 (6 bases). The germline CDR1 and CDR2 sequences are SGHRS and YFSETQ. Trimming cost V 4 bases and J 5 bases, with 12 bases left between them. The CDR3 is made up of 13 amino acids. CDR3 DNA: TGCGCCAGCAGCCTGGTCGGAGGGGAGACCCAGTACTTC. Translated: CASSLVGGETQYF.

The chain links TRBV7-2 to TRBJ2-7, with a possible D match to TRBD1 (6 bases). The CDR3 contains 14 residues. V was shortened by 6 bases and J by 6 bases, with 18 bases between the two germline ends. CDR1 is SGHTA, CDR2 FQGNSA, per germline. The CDR3: CASSNRGWEGEQYF. The CDR3, as DNA: TGTGCCAGCAGTAATAGGGGGTGGGAAGGCGAGCAGTACTTC.